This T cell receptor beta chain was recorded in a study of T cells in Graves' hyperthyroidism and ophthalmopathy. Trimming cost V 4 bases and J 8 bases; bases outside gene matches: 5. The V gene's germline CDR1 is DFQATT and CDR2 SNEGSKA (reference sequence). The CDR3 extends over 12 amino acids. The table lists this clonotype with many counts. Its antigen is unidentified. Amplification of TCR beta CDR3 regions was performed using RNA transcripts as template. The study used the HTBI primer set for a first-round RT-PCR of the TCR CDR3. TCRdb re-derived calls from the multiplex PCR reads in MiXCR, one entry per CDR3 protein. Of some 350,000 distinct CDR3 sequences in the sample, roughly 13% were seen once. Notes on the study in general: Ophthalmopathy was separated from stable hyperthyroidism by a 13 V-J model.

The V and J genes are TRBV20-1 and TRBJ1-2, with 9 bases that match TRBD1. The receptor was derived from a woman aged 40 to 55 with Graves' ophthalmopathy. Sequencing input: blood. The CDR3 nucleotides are TGCAGTGCTACTAGACAGGGGGGAGGCTACACCTTC. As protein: CSATRQGGGYTF.